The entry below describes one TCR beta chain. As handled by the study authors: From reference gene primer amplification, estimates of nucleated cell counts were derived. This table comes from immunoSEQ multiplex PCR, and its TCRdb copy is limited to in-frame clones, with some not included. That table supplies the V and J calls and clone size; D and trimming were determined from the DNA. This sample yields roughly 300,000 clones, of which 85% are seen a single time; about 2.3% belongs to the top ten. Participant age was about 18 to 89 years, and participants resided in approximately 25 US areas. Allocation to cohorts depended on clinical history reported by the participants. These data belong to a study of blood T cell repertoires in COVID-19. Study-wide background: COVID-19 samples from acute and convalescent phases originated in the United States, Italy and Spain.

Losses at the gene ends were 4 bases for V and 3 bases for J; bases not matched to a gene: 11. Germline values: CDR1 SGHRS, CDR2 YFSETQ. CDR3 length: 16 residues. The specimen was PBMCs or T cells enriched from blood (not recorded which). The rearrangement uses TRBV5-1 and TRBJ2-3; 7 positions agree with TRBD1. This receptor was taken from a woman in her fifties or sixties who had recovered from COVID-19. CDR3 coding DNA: TGCGCCAGCAGCATAACAGGGGCTCGAGATACAGATACGCAGTATTTT. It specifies CASSITGARDTDTQYF.